This TCR beta chain derives from a study of blood T cell repertoires in COVID-19. Study context: The United States, Italy and Spain supplied acute and convalescent COVID-19 samples. From T cells, B-cell-depleted T cells, or PBMCs came the material, which was cDNA or gDNA.

How the authors handled the data: Nucleated cell counts were estimated from reference gene primer amplification. Here immunoSEQ multiplex PCR was the method, and the copy in TCRdb shows in-frame clones only, minus some. V, J and clone size are those of that table, while D and trimming were read from the DNA. Of approximately 81,000 clones in the sample, roughly 86% were seen once. CDR3 size: 16 residues. CDR1 is SGHDT and CDR2 is YYEEEE in the germline V gene. The V and J ends lost 4 bases and 2 bases, in that order; junction bases with no gene match: 11. This chain joins TRBV5-6 and TRBJ2-7; TRBD1 agrees at 8 bases. The TCR was taken from a human donor in a cohort sampled during active COVID-19. The sample consisted of peripheral blood. The CDR3 nucleotides are TGTGCCAGCAGCACGAACAGGGGGGACCTTCCCTACGAGCAGTACTTC. It is translated as CASSTNRGDLPYEQYF.